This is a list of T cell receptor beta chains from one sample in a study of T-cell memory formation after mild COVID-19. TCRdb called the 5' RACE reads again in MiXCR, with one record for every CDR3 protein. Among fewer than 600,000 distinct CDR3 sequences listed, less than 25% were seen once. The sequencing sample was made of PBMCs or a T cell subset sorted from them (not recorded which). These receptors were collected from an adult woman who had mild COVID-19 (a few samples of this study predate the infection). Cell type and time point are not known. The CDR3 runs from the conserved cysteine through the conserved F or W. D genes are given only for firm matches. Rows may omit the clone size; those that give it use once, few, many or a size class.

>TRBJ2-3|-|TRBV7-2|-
TGTGCCAGCAGCTTAGGAGGGCCGACCCCCACAGATACGCAGTATTTT
CASSLGGPTPTDTQYF
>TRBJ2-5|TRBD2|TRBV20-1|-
TGCAGTGCGCCTAAACTAGCGGGCCAAGAGACCCAGTACTTC
CSAPKLAGQETQYF
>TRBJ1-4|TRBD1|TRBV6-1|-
TGTGCCAGCAGTGCGTCCGGGACAGGGAGTGAAAAACTGTTTTTT
CASSASGTGSEKLFF
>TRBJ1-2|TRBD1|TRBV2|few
TGTGCCAGTACATTGACAGGGGGTGGCTACACCTTC
CASTLTGGGYTF
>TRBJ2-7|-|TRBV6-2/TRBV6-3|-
TGTGCCAGCAGCATATCGCGGACAGCCGACTACGAGCAGTACTTC
CASSISRTADYEQYF
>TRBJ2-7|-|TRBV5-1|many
TGCGCCAGCAGCCCGCGGGACAGCCGCTACGAGCAGTACTTC
CASSPRDSRYEQYF
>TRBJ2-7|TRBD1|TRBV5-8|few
TGTGCCAGCAGCGGCCGAGACGACAGGGTTAGCTCCTACGAGCAGTACTTC
CASSGRDDRVSSYEQYF
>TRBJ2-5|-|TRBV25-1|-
TGTGCCAGCAGTGAAAACACCCAAGAGACCCAGTACTTC
CASSENTQETQYF
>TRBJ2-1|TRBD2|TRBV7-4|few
TGTGCCAGCAGCCTCATAGCGGGAGAGGGGCGATCCTACAATGAGCAGTTCTTC
CASSLIAGEGRSYNEQFF
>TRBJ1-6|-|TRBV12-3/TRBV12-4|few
TGTGCCAGCAGTTTAAGGACGGATAATTCACCCCTCCACTTT
CASSLRTDNSPLHF
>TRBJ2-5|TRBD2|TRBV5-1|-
TGCGCCAGCAGGAGGCTAGCGGGAGCTGAGACCCAGTACTTC
CASRRLAGAETQYF
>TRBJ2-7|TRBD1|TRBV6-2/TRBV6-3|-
TGTGCCAGCAGTGACAGGGTGGAGCAGTACTTC
CASSDRVEQYF
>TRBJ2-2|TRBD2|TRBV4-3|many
TGCGCCAGCAGCCACCCACCGGGACTAGCGGGAACCGGGGAGCTGTTTTTT
CASSHPPGLAGTGELFF
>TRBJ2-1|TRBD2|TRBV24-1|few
TGTGCCACCAGTGCCACCGCTAGCGGAGCTATCAATGAGCAGTTCTTC
CATSATASGAINEQFF
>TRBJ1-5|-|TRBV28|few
TGTGCCAGCAGTTTAATCACAGCGATGGGCAATCAGCCCCAGCATTTT
CASSLITAMGNQPQHF
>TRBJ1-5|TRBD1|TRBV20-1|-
TGCAGTGCTAGATCCGGGACAGGGACGGGCAATCAGCCCCAGCATTTT
CSARSGTGTGNQPQHF
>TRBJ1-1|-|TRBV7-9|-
TGTGCCAGCAGCTCCCCCCCCGGGGAAGCTTTCTTT
CASSSPPGEAFF
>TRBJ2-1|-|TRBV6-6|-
TGTGCCAGCAGTTACAATGGGCAGTTTTTGAATGAGCAGTTCTTC
CASSYNGQFLNEQFF
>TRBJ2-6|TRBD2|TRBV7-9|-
TGTGCCAGCATCCAACCCGATCACCCGACTAGCGGGTCCCATGGGGCCAACGTCCTGACTTTC
CASIQPDHPTSGSHGANVLTF
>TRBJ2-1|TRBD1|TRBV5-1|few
TGCGCCAGCACACTTTCCCCCACCGGGACAGGGGTGAATGAGCAGTTCTTC
CASTLSPTGTGVNEQFF